This T cell receptor (beta chain) was obtained from a study of blood T cell repertoires in COVID-19. The wider study: Researchers got acute and convalescent COVID-19 samples from the United States, Italy and Spain. From T cells, B-cell-depleted T cells, or PBMCs came the material, which was cDNA or gDNA.

Between the trimmed V and J ends, which lost 1 base and 6 bases, there was a span of 12 bases. The CDR3 has 15 residues. In germline, CDR1 is LNHNV, CDR2 YYDKDF (reference sequence). Original processing notes: Estimation of nucleated cell counts was performed using reference gene primer amplification. Produced via immunoSEQ multiplex PCR; TCRdb's table is partial and in-frame only. That table gives V, J and clone size, and the DNA gave D and trimming. The sample yields around 300,000 clones, around nine tenths seen once. This receptor was identified in a woman in her twenties or thirties who had recovered from COVID-19. The sequenced material came from PBMCs or T cells enriched from blood (not recorded which). The chain joins TRBV15 to TRBJ2-2; possible D gene TRBD2, 5 bases. The CDR3 protein is CATSRGQRVPGELFF. The CDR3 bases are TGTGCCACCAGCAGAGGCCAGAGGGTTCCCGGGGAGCTGTTTTTT. The full variable domain, with the rest looked up from reference TRBV15 and TRBJ2-2, is DAMVIQNPRYQVTQFGKPVTLSCSQTLNHNVMYWYQQKSSQAPKLLFHYYDKDFNNEADTPDNFQSRRPNTSFCFLDIRSPGLGDTAMYLCATSRGQRVPGELFFGEGSRLTVL.